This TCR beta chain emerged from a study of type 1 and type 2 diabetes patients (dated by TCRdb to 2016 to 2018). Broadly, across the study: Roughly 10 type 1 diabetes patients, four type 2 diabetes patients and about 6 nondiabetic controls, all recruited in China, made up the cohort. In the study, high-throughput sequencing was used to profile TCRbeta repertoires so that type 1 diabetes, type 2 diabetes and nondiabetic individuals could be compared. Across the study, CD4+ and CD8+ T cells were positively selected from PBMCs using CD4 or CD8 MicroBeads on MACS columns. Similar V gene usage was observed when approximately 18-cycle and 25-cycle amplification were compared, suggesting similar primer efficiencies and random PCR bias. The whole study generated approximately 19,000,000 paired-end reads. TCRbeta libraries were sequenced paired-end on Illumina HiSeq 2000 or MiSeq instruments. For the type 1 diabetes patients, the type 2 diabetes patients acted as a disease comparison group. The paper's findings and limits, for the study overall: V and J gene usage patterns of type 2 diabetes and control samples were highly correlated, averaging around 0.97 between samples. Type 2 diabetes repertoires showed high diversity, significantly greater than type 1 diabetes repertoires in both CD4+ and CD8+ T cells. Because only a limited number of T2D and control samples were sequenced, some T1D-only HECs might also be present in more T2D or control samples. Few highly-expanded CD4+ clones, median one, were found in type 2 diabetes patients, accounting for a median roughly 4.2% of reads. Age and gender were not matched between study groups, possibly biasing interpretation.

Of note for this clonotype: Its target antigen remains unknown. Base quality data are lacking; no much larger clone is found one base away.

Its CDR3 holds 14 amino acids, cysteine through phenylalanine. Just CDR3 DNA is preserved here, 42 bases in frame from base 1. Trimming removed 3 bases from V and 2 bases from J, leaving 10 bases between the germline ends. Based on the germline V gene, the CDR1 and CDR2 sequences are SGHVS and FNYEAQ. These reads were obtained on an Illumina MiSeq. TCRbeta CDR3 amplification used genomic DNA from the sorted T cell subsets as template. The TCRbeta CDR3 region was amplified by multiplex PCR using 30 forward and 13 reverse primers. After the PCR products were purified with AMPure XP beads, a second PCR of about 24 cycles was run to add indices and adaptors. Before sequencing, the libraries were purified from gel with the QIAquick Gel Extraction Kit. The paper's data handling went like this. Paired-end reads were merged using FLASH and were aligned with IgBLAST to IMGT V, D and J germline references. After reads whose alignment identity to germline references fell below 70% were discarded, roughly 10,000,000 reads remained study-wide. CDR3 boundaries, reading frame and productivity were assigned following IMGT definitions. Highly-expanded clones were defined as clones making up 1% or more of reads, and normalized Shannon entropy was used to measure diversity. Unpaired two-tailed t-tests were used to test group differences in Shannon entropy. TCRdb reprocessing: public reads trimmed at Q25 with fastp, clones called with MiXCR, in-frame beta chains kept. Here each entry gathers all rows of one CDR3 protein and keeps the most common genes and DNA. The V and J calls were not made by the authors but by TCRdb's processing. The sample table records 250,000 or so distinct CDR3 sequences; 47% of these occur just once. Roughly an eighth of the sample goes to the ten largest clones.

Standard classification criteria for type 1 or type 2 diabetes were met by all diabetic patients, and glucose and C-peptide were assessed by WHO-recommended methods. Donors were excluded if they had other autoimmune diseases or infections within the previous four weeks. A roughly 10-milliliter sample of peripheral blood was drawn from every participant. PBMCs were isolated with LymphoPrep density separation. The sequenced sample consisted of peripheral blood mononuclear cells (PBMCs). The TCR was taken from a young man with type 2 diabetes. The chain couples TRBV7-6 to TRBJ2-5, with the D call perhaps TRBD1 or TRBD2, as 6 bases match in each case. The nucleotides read TGTGCCAGCAGCTTTTTAGGGGGGCAAGAGACCCAGTACTTC. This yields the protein CASSFLGGQETQYF.